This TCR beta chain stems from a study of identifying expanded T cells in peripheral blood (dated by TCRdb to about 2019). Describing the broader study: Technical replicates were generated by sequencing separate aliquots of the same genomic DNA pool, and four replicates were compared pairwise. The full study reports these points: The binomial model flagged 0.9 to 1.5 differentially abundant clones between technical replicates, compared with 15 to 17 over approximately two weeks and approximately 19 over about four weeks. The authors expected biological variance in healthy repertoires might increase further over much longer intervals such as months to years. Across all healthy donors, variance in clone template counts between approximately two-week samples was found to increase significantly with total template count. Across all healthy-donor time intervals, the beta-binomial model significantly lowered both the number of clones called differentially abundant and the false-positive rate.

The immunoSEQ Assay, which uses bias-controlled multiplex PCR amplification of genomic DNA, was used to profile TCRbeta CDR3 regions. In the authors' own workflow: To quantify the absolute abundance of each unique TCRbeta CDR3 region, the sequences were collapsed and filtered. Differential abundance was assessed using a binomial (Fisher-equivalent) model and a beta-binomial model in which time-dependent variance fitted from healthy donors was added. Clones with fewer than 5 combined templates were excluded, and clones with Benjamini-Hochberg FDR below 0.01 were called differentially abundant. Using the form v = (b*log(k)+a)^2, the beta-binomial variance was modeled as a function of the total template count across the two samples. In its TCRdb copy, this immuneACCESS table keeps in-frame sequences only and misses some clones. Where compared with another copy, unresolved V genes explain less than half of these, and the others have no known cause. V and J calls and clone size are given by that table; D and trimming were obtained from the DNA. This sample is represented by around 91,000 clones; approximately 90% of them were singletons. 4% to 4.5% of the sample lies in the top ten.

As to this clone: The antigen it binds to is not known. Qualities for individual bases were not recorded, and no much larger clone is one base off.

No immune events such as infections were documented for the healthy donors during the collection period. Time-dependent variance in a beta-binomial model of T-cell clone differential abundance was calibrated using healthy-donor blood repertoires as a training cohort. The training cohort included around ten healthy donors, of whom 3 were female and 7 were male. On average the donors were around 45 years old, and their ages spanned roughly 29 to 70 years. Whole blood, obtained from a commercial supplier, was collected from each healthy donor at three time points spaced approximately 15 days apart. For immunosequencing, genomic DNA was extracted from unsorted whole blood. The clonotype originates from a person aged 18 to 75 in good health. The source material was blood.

The CDR3 is CASSRSPRSNQPQHF. The DNA sequence follows: TGTGCCAGCAGCCGCAGCCCGCGGAGCAATCAGCCCCAGCATTTT. The chain is made from TRBV27 and TRBJ1-5, with the D gene not confidently named. Spanning cysteine to phenylalanine, the CDR3 consists of 15 amino acids. Just the 45-base CDR3 DNA is kept, in frame starting at base 1. V gives up 6 bases and J gives up 1 base, and the segment between their germline ends measures 13 bases. CDR1 and CDR2 are read off the germline V gene (reference sequence) as MNHEY and SMNVEV.